A selection of T cell receptor beta chains follows, all from one sample in a study of sequential checkpoint blockade in melanoma. Clones were read by immunoSEQ multiplex PCR, and TCRdb kept only the in-frame ones, dropping some. The repertoire holds around 9,500 clones, with approximately 22% as singletons. The sample here was tumor tissue (inferred from file names), taken from a patient given nivolumab and ipilimumab in sequence. Receptors were obtained from a human donor with melanoma. Both conserved end residues are part of each CDR3. The D gene is left open where the match is weak. Clone size is given for some rows only: seen once, a few or many times, or a class if the clone is expanded.

V	D	J	size	CDR3	DNA
TRBV6-8	.	TRBJ2-1	few	CAISNLGHRRTEGYNEQFF	TGTGCCATCAGCAATTTGGGGCATAGACGGACCGAGGGGTACAATGAGCAGTTCTTC
TRBV5-1	.	TRBJ2-7	.	CASSSDGSSYEQYF	TGCGCCAGCAGCTCCGACGGGAGCTCCTACGAGCAGTACTTC
TRBV6-8	.	TRBJ1-2	few	CASSYAGQIRNYGYTF	TGTGCCAGCAGTTACGCGGGACAAATCAGGAACTATGGCTACACCTTC
TRBV9	.	TRBJ2-7	few	CASSVEGGGLAYEQYF	TGTGCCAGCAGCGTAGAAGGGGGCGGACTAGCCTACGAGCAGTACTTC
TRBV29-1	.	TRBJ1-2	.	CSVEGDPRVYGYTF	TGCAGCGTTGAGGGGGACCCTCGGGTCTATGGCTACACCTTC
TRBV15	TRBD1	TRBJ1-2	once	CATSSGVRDRGSYGYTF	TGTGCCACCAGCAGCGGAGTGCGGGACAGGGGTTCCTATGGCTACACCTTC
TRBV19	.	TRBJ2-7	few	CASTPVGYRPAYEQYF	TGTGCCAGTACCCCCGTTGGGTATCGGCCCGCCTACGAGCAGTACTTC
TRBV15	.	TRBJ1-1	.	CATSSETGRASAFF	TGTGCCACCAGCAGTGAAACAGGGAGGGCTTCGGCTTTCTTT
TRBV23-1	.	TRBJ2-3	few	CASSLGHPDTQYF	TGCGCCAGCAGCTTAGGGCATCCAGATACGCAGTATTTT
TRBV25-1	.	TRBJ1-2	.	CASSMGGNYGYTF	TGTGCCAGCAGTATGGGGGGCAACTATGGCTACACCTTC
TRBV11-3	TRBD1	TRBJ2-2	medium-sized	CASSFGPAGQGGTGELFF	TGTGCCAGCAGCTTTGGTCCCGCGGGACAGGGGGGAACCGGGGAGCTGTTTTTT